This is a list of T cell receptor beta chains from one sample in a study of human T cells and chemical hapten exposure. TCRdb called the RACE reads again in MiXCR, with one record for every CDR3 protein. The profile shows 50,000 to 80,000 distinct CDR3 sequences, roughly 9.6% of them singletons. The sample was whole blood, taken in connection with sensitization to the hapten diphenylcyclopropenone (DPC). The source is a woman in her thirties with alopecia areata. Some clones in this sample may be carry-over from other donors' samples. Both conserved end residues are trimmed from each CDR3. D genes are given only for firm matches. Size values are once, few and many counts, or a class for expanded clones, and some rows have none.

CDR3aa: ASSRQGGYEQY; j_gene: TRBJ2-7; v_gene: TRBV3-1; d_gene: .; abundance: many
CDR3aa: ASSAGSPGANVLT; j_gene: TRBJ2-6; v_gene: TRBV6-1; d_gene: .; abundance: .
CDR3aa: ASSLPGGLTYEQY; j_gene: TRBJ2-7; v_gene: TRBV7-9; d_gene: .; abundance: few
CDR3aa: ASSLAGTGERYT; j_gene: TRBJ1-2; v_gene: TRBV12-3/TRBV12-4; d_gene: TRBD1; abundance: .
CDR3aa: ASSPGSMGGYT; j_gene: TRBJ1-2; v_gene: TRBV7-9; d_gene: .; abundance: many
CDR3aa: ASSVGLSTDTQY; j_gene: TRBJ2-3; v_gene: TRBV11-2; d_gene: .; abundance: few
CDR3aa: ASSLLRASSGNTIY; j_gene: TRBJ1-3; v_gene: TRBV7-9; d_gene: .; abundance: .
CDR3aa: SARVGRGSLSPLH; j_gene: TRBJ1-6; v_gene: TRBV20-1; d_gene: .; abundance: many
CDR3aa: ASSPDRQETQY; j_gene: TRBJ2-5; v_gene: TRBV18; d_gene: .; abundance: many
CDR3aa: ASSEALAVADTQY; j_gene: TRBJ2-3; v_gene: TRBV9; d_gene: .; abundance: many
CDR3aa: ASSQDGPYEQY; j_gene: TRBJ2-7; v_gene: TRBV3-1; d_gene: .; abundance: .
CDR3aa: ASSQLAGDRSRYEQY; j_gene: TRBJ2-7; v_gene: TRBV3-1; d_gene: TRBD2; abundance: many
CDR3aa: SVYRLAGVSEQF; j_gene: TRBJ2-1; v_gene: TRBV29-1; d_gene: TRBD2; abundance: many
CDR3aa: ASSLVAREQY; j_gene: TRBJ2-7; v_gene: TRBV7-9; d_gene: .; abundance: many
CDR3aa: SVALQGASTEAF; j_gene: TRBJ1-1; v_gene: TRBV29-1; d_gene: TRBD1; abundance: .
CDR3aa: ASSLTRDQLNEQF; j_gene: TRBJ2-1; v_gene: TRBV7-3; d_gene: .; abundance: few
CDR3aa: AISESASVNEKLF; j_gene: TRBJ1-4; v_gene: TRBV10-3; d_gene: .; abundance: many
CDR3aa: ASSLGQGGKLF; j_gene: TRBJ1-4; v_gene: TRBV12-3/TRBV12-4; d_gene: TRBD1; abundance: few
CDR3aa: ASSFGQGREQY; j_gene: TRBJ2-7; v_gene: TRBV11-2; d_gene: .; abundance: few
CDR3aa: ASRGTGYRTDTQY; j_gene: TRBJ2-3; v_gene: TRBV27; d_gene: .; abundance: few
CDR3aa: ASSSLGGTGELF; j_gene: TRBJ2-2; v_gene: TRBV12-3/TRBV12-4; d_gene: .; abundance: .
CDR3aa: ASSYSNRAHYEQY; j_gene: TRBJ2-7; v_gene: TRBV6-2/TRBV6-3; d_gene: .; abundance: .
CDR3aa: ASSQGPSSYNEQF; j_gene: TRBJ2-1; v_gene: TRBV13; d_gene: .; abundance: few
CDR3aa: ASRRGNSPLH; j_gene: TRBJ1-6; v_gene: TRBV11-3; d_gene: .; abundance: .
CDR3aa: SAVHGGGRGYNEQF; j_gene: TRBJ2-1; v_gene: TRBV20-1; d_gene: .; abundance: many
CDR3aa: ASSLAAGNEQF; j_gene: TRBJ2-1; v_gene: TRBV7-2; d_gene: .; abundance: many
CDR3aa: ASSLRIAGGLLTDTQY; j_gene: TRBJ2-3; v_gene: TRBV13; d_gene: TRBD2; abundance: .
CDR3aa: ATRPGGYDEQY; j_gene: TRBJ2-7; v_gene: TRBV6-6; d_gene: .; abundance: .
CDR3aa: ASSSRKGTGIYEQY; j_gene: TRBJ2-7; v_gene: TRBV7-2; d_gene: TRBD1; abundance: few
CDR3aa: ASSPLLELYNEQF; j_gene: TRBJ2-1; v_gene: TRBV18; d_gene: .; abundance: few
CDR3aa: ASSPASGLGTDTQY; j_gene: TRBJ2-3; v_gene: TRBV6-5; d_gene: .; abundance: many
CDR3aa: ASSQTSDTDTQY; j_gene: TRBJ2-3; v_gene: TRBV5-1; d_gene: TRBD2; abundance: few
CDR3aa: ASSYSTSSNEQY; j_gene: TRBJ2-7; v_gene: TRBV6-6; d_gene: .; abundance: .
CDR3aa: ASSPSGTGGAGANVLT; j_gene: TRBJ2-6; v_gene: TRBV6-5; d_gene: TRBD1; abundance: many
CDR3aa: ASSYSMRSRSAQH; j_gene: TRBJ1-5; v_gene: TRBV6-2/TRBV6-3; d_gene: .; abundance: .
CDR3aa: ASSLSSGGNEKLF; j_gene: TRBJ1-4; v_gene: TRBV7-8; d_gene: TRBD1; abundance: many
CDR3aa: ASSPPGLEETQY; j_gene: TRBJ2-5; v_gene: TRBV18; d_gene: .; abundance: many
CDR3aa: ASSPAGSYTEAF; j_gene: TRBJ1-1; v_gene: TRBV18; d_gene: .; abundance: few
CDR3aa: ASSFDVYEQY; j_gene: TRBJ2-7; v_gene: TRBV7-9; d_gene: .; abundance: few
CDR3aa: ASSEQLNTEAF; j_gene: TRBJ1-1; v_gene: TRBV10-2; d_gene: .; abundance: few
CDR3aa: SARGADRSDYGYT; j_gene: TRBJ1-2; v_gene: TRBV20-1; d_gene: .; abundance: .
CDR3aa: ASSRTDQEPQH; j_gene: TRBJ1-5; v_gene: TRBV3-1; d_gene: .; abundance: .
CDR3aa: ASRSWIYNEQF; j_gene: TRBJ2-1; v_gene: TRBV12-3/TRBV12-4; d_gene: .; abundance: .
CDR3aa: AWISGENTEAF; j_gene: TRBJ1-1; v_gene: TRBV30; d_gene: .; abundance: .
CDR3aa: ASSSGQGDQPQH; j_gene: TRBJ1-5; v_gene: TRBV28; d_gene: TRBD1; abundance: .